This T cell receptor beta chain is from a study of cytomegalovirus exposure and HLA in healthy donors. This CDR3 has 18 residues. The V gene's germline CDR1 is SGHVS and CDR2 FQNEAQ. V was pared by 3 bases and J by 4 bases, with 13 bases of the junction left unmatched. Study results and limitations: In most subjects, TCR beta sequences reportedly gave accurate predictions of HLA-A and HLA-B alleles. Reportedly, a later analysis found an Asian-associated ancestry cluster had fewer N-insertions than the roughly 700-donor mean. TRBV6-2, TRBV6-3 and some other V segments were unresolvable in 87-base-pair reads.

The PCR employed 60 Vbeta primers together with 13 Jbeta primers. TCRdb's copy holds only in-frame clones and misses some; the assay was immunoSEQ multiplex PCR. The repertoire has some 150,000 clones, around 10% of them found once; the top ten carry roughly 7%. On this clone itself: Its specificity is not known.

The sequenced sample was PBMCs. The chain joins TRBV7-8 to TRBJ1-1, with 11 nucleotides matching TRBD1. The sequence came from a woman aged 40 to 55 in good health and CMV-seropositive. The CDR3 DNA reads TGTGCCAGCAGCTTCTTATCTACCGGGACAGGGGGGATCACTGAAGCTTTCTTT. Translated: CASSFLSTGTGGITEAFF.